The next 4 T cell receptor beta chains were all read from a single sample in a study of T cell responses to AZD1222 COVID-19 vaccine. Sequenced by immunoSEQ multiplex PCR; TCRdb stores in-frame clones only, minus some. The data contain 100,000 to 150,000 clones, about 90% of them singletons. The sequenced sample was peripheral blood, obtained on day 0 of AZD1222 vaccination. The receptors shown here come from an adult in good health.

J is TRBJ2-7 and V is TRBV6-5; D might be TRBD1 (6 bases). Germline V CDR1 and CDR2: MNHEY, SVGAGI. Trimming shortened V by 5 bases and J by 4 bases, and 18 bases separated the two germline ends. This CDR3 is 15 amino acids long. The CDR3 protein is CASSPPPGTIYEQYF. The CDR3 DNA reads as TGTGCCAGCAGTCCACCCCCCGGGACAATATACGAGCAGTACTTC.

There are a few counts of this clone. This chain connects TRBV19 to TRBJ2-7, with unresolved D. V was clipped by 1 base and J by 7 bases, with 8 bases between them. The CDR3 extends over 12 amino acids. CDR1 and CDR2 (germline): LNHDA, SQIVND (reference sequence). Written as DNA, the CDR3 is TGTGCCAGTAGTATAGGAAGCGCGGAGCAGTACTTC. Translation gives CASSIGSAEQYF.

This chain joins TRBV2 and TRBJ1-1; D is undetermined. Germline CDR1 and CDR2: SNHLY and FYNNEI. Trimming took off 6 bases at V and 3 bases at J, with 14 bases between the two ends. The CDR3 has 14 residues. The CDR3 DNA reads TGTGCCAGCAGGGATTCAAACTGGGACACTGAAGCTTTCTTT. It yields the protein CASRDSNWDTEAFF. Full variable domain (outside the CDR3, taken from reference TRBV2 and TRBJ1-1): EPEVTQTPSHQVTQMGQEVILRCVPISNHLYFYWYRQILGQKVEFLVSFYNNEISEKSEIFDDQFSVERPDGSNFTLKIRSTKLEDSAMYFCASRDSNWDTEAFFGQGTRLTVV.

The chain uses TRBV28 and TRBJ2-7; TRBD1 matches 11 bases. The CDR3 is 15 residues long. V lost 6 bases to trimming and J lost 4 bases; unmatched junction nucleotides: 8. Looked up from germline, CDR1 is MDHEN and CDR2 is SYDVKM. CDR3 DNA sequence: TGTGCCAGCAGAACGACCGGGACAGGGGGGTACGAGCAGTACTTC. It is translated as CASRTTGTGGYEQYF.